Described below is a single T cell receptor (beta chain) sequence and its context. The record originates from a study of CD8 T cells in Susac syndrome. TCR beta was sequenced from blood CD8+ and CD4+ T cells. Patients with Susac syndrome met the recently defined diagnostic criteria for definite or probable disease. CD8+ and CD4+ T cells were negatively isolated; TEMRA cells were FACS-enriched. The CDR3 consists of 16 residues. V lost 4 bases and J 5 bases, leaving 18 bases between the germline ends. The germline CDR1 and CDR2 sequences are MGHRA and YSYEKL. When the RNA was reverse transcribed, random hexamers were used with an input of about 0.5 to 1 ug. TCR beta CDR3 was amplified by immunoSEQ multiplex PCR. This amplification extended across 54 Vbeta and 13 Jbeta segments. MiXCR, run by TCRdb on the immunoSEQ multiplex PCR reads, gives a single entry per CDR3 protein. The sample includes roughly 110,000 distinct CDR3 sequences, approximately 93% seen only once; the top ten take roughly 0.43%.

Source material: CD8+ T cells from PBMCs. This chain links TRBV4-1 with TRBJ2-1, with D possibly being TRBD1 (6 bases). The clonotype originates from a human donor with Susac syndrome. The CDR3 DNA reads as TGCGCCAGCAGCCTCCGGACAGCGAGACCCGACAATGAGCAGTTCTTC. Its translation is CASSLRTARPDNEQFF.